Listed here are 26 T cell receptor beta chains from one sample, sequenced in a study of T cells in Graves' hyperthyroidism and ophthalmopathy. The source material, RNA transcripts, was used to amplify TCR beta CDR3 regions. Carried out on the TCR CDR3, a first-round RT-PCR used the HTBI primer set. MiXCR, applied by TCRdb to the multiplex PCR reads, yields one record per CDR3 protein. The sample shows under 750,000 distinct CDR3 sequences, 18% of them seen only once. The sample taken for sequencing was blood. Receptors originate from a woman between 50 and 59 years old with Graves' hyperthyroidism that later progressed to Graves' ophthalmopathy.

This clonotype was recorded at least ten times. The J gene is TRBJ2-3, the V gene TRBV7-8; weak D call: TRBD2 (5 bases). The CDR3 extends over 16 amino acids. The germline gives CDR1 SGHVS, CDR2 FQNEAQ. V lost 3 bases to trimming and J lost 3 bases, with 16 bases between them. The CDR3 region has the DNA TGTGCCAGCAGCTTCGGGAAGGTGGTGGGGACAGATACGCAGTATTTT. This gives the protein CASSFGKVVGTDTQYF. The whole variable domain, filled in from reference TRBV7-8 and TRBJ2-3, reads GAGVSQSPRYKVAKRGQDVALRCDPISGHVSLFWYQQALGQGPEFLTYFQNEAQLDKSGLPSDRFFAERPEGSVSTLKIQRTQQEDSAVYLCASSFGKVVGTDTQYFGPGTRLTVL.

This clonotype showed up many times. The rearrangement joins TRBV20-1 to TRBJ1-1; D is uncertain. The CDR3 contains 13 residues. Germline V gene lookup returns CDR1 DFQATT and CDR2 SNEGSKA (reference sequence). V was cut by 5 bases and J by 1 base, with 11 bases left in between. CDR3 loop: CSAQSWGNTEAFF. The CDR3 bases are TGCAGTGCTCAATCGTGGGGGAACACTGAAGCTTTCTTT.

The V call is TRBV7-9, the J call TRBJ2-5; no definite D call. The CDR3 consists of 15 residues. The ends were cut back, 1 base at V and 2 bases at J, with 11 bases in the middle. In germline, CDR1 is SEHNR, CDR2 FQNEAQ (reference sequence). The CDR3, as DNA: TGTGCCAGCAGCTTAGAGGTCAGCACTCAAGAGACCCAGTACTTC. It is translated as CASSLEVSTQETQYF.

This clonotype was found a few times. The V call is TRBV6-2 or TRBV6-3, the J call TRBJ1-5, with D uncertain. Between the trimmed V and J ends, which lost 7 bases and 6 bases, there was a span of 13 bases. The CDR3 consists of 13 residues. Germline CDR1 and CDR2: MNHEY and SVGEGT. Here the CDR3 reads CASTPGVRQPQHF. DNA of the CDR3: TGTGCCAGCACCCCCGGAGTGCGTCAGCCCCAGCATTTT.

This clonotype was seen many times. This chain uses TRBV7-6 with TRBJ1-1, with D perhaps TRBD1 (6 bases). CDR1 and CDR2 (germline): SGHVS, FNYEAQ. The V gene lost 6 bases and the J gene lost 1 base, with 9 bases spanning the gap. This CDR3 has 13 residues. CDR3 sequence: CASRPQGNTEAFF. In DNA, the CDR3 is TGTGCCAGCAGACCACAGGGGAACACTGAAGCTTTCTTT.

This chain links TRBV19 with TRBJ2-7; TRBD1 matches 7 bases. Trimming removed 8 bases from V and 2 bases from J; junction bases left unmatched: 12. This CDR3 comprises 15 residues. Germline V gene data show CDR1 as LNHDA and CDR2 as SQIVND (reference sequence). The CDR3 loop is CASGEGQSPTYEQYF. The CDR3 DNA sequence: TGTGCCAGTGGTGAGGGACAGTCACCTACCTACGAGCAGTACTTC.

At least ten counts were recorded for this clonotype. The rearrangement joins TRBV14 to TRBJ2-4; D is tentatively TRBD1 or TRBD2 (5 bases each). Germline values: CDR1 SGHDN, CDR2 FVKESK. The V and J ends lost 5 bases and 0 bases respectively, with 8 bases between them. The CDR3 loop spans 14 amino acids. In DNA form, the CDR3 reads TGTGCCAGCAGCGACGGGACAGCCAAAAACATTCAGTACTTC. The encoded protein is CASSDGTAKNIQYF.

In its sample, this clonotype was seen once. This clone may be a read error of a much larger clone one base away. V and J are TRBV3-1 and TRBJ1-2; D is unresolved. The CDR3 is made up of 16 amino acids. V gave up 1 base and J gave up 3 bases, with 15 bases separating them. Germline V gene sequence: CDR1 LGHDT, CDR2 YNNKEL (reference sequence). CDR3 sequence (DNA): TGTGCCAGCAGCCAAGCCGGAAGGGCAAAGTACTATGGCTACACCTTC. Translation gives CASSQAGRAKYYGYTF.

This chain links TRBV14 with TRBJ1-2; D not resolved. Germline V gives CDR1 SGHDN, CDR2 FVKESK. The CDR3 has 14 residues. Trimming left V 0 bases short and J 7 bases short, with 12 bases between. Written as DNA, the CDR3 is TGTGCCAGCAGCCAAGAACGTGGGTTCGGTGGCTACACCTTC. The encoded protein is CASSQERGFGGYTF.

This clonotype came up many times. The rearrangement uses TRBV7-9 and TRBJ2-1, with 11 bases that match TRBD2. The CDR3 spans 16 residues. The trim removed 5 bases at V and 6 bases at J, leaving 9 bases unmatched. Germline CDR1 SEHNR, CDR2 FQNEAQ (reference sequence). The CDR3 spells CASSDNSGGGSNEQFF. CDR3 bases: TGTGCCAGCAGCGATAATAGCGGGGGGGGTTCCAATGAGCAGTTCTTC.

This chain links TRBV20-1 with TRBJ1-6; TRBD1 is a possible D gene (6 bases). V was trimmed by 3 bases and J by 14 bases, leaving 17 bases between them. The germline V gene has CDR1 DFQATT and CDR2 SNEGSKA (reference sequence). This CDR3 region has 13 residues. CDR3 region: CSARNRANSALHF. The CDR3 DNA reads TGCAGTGCTAGGAACAGGGCCAACTCAGCCCTCCACTTT.

The rearrangement joins TRBV24-1 to TRBJ1-2, with a possible D match to TRBD1 (6 bases). CDR3 length: 15 residues. The V and J ends lost 7 bases and 4 bases respectively, with 18 bases between them. The germline V gene encodes CDR1 KGHDR and CDR2 SFDVKD. CDR3 sequence reads: CATSSDTGPPYGYTF. The CDR3 DNA sequence: TGTGCCACCAGCTCAGACACAGGGCCTCCCTATGGCTACACCTTC.

V usage is TRBV20-1 and J usage is TRBJ2-7; 7 positions match TRBD1. CDR1 and CDR2 (germline): DFQATT, SNEGSKA (reference sequence). There are 13 residues in the CDR3. V shed 3 bases, J shed 4 bases, and the junction held 6 bases outside the gene matches. The DNA for the CDR3 is TGCAGTGCTAGGATAGGGGGCTGGTACGAGCAGTACTTC. Its translation is CSARIGGWYEQYF.

This clonotype was recorded many times. The genes are TRBV5-1 and TRBJ2-1; D possibly corresponds to TRBD1 (5 bases). Trimming shortened V by 2 bases and J by 4 bases, and 7 bases separated the two germline ends. CDR3 length: 13 residues. Germline V gives CDR1 SGHRS, CDR2 YFSETQ. CDR3 coding DNA: TGCGCCAGCAGCTTTGACAGATACAATGAGCAGTTCTTC. It translates to CASSFDRYNEQFF.

This clonotype occurred a few times. The chain carries TRBV30 and TRBJ1-5, with TRBD1 as a possible D gene (5 bases). Trimming shortened V by 3 bases and J by 3 bases, and 15 bases separated the two germline ends. The V gene's germline CDR1 is GTSNPN and CDR2 SVGIG (reference sequence). The length of the CDR3 is 15 residues. CDR3 residues: CAWSSGRSSNQPQHF. CDR3 in DNA: TGTGCCTGGAGCTCAGGGAGGAGCTCCAATCAGCCCCAGCATTTT.

This clonotype was seen many times. This rearrangement joins TRBV6-2 or TRBV6-3 to TRBJ2-1; the D is unclear. V lost 0 bases and J 10 bases, leaving 7 bases between the germline ends. This CDR3 contains 12 residues. Per the germline V gene, CDR1 is MNHEY and CDR2 is SVGEGT. CDR3 sequence: CASSYSGGEQFF. The CDR3 DNA sequence: TGTGCCAGCAGTTACTCGGGCGGCGAGCAGTTCTTC.

This clonotype was counted many times. The chain carries TRBV7-3 and TRBJ2-7; TRBD2 matches at 15 bases. The CDR3 runs 15 residues. CDR1 and CDR2 (germline): SGHTA, FQGTGA. J lost 4 bases, V lost 5 bases, and 3 bases had no gene match. CDR3 nucleotide sequence: TGTGCCAGCAGCCCCGGGACTAGCGGGGGGTACGAGCAGTACTTC. Translation gives CASSPGTSGGYEQYF.

This clonotype was observed many times. The chain uses TRBV7-3 and TRBJ1-1; weak D call: TRBD1 (6 bases). Trimming pared 5 bases from V and 6 bases from J, leaving 19 bases between. The germline CDR1 and CDR2 sequences are SGHTA and FQGTGA. The CDR3 contains 15 residues. The CDR3 reads CASSPPPGEGAEAFF. For the CDR3, the DNA is TGTGCCAGCAGCCCCCCGCCAGGGGAAGGGGCTGAAGCTTTCTTT.

This rearrangement joins TRBV5-5 to TRBJ1-5, with D possibly TRBD1 on 5 matching bases. Trimming shortened V by 4 bases and J by 2 bases, and 19 bases separated the two germline ends. The CDR3 is made up of 17 amino acids. CDR1 is SGHKS, CDR2 YYEKEE, per germline (reference sequence). This CDR3 is CASSREVRQGGNQPQHF. DNA for the CDR3: TGTGCCAGCAGCCGGGAGGTACGGCAGGGAGGCAATCAGCCCCAGCATTTT.

This clonotype has a single count. The chain joins TRBV6-5 to TRBJ1-2; 8 positions match TRBD1. The CDR3 spans 16 residues. The V gene end was trimmed by 4 bases and the J gene end by 1 base; junction bases not matched to a gene: 8. Germline values: CDR1 MNHEY, CDR2 SVGAGI. CDR3 region: CASSSWTGFVNYGYTF. The CDR3 DNA reads TGTGCCAGCAGTTCATGGACAGGGTTCGTTAACTATGGCTACACCTTC.

This clonotype was found many times. The V and J genes are TRBV5-1 and TRBJ1-1; 7 positions agree with TRBD1. Unmatched junction bases numbered 6, after V lost 4 bases and J lost 0 bases. This CDR3 is 15 amino acids long. Per the germline V gene, CDR1 is SGHRS and CDR2 is YFSETQ. Here the CDR3 DNA reads TGCGCCAGCAGCGGGGGACAGCGCATGAACACTGAAGCTTTCTTT. Encoded protein: CASSGGQRMNTEAFF.

There are a few counts of this clonotype. The V gene is TRBV19, the J gene TRBJ1-3; TRBD1 is a possible D gene (5 bases). Deletions cut 5 bases from V and 0 bases from J, with 8 bases between. This CDR3 comprises 14 residues. The germline CDR1 and CDR2 sequences are LNHDA and SQIVND (reference sequence). CDR3 loop: CASSEQVSGNTIYF. The CDR3 DNA is TGTGCCAGTAGTGAACAGGTCTCTGGAAACACCATATATTTT.

The chain is built from TRBV6-5 and TRBJ1-5; TRBD1 is a possible D gene (5 bases). Trimming pared 0 bases from V and 0 bases from J, leaving 9 bases between. Germline values: CDR1 MNHEY, CDR2 SVGAGI. The CDR3 runs 16 residues. The CDR3 loop is CASSYSRGPSNQPQHF. The CDR3 coding sequence is TGTGCCAGCAGTTACTCAAGGGGACCTAGCAATCAGCCCCAGCATTTT.

This clonotype was observed a handful of times. The rearrangement joins TRBV24-1 to TRBJ1-2; TRBD1 might be the D (5 bases). V lost 4 bases, J lost 1 base, and 18 bases lay in between. The CDR3 extends over 17 amino acids. Germline values: CDR1 KGHDR, CDR2 SFDVKD. The CDR3 DNA follows: TGTGCCACCAGTGAGCACAACCAGGGATGGAATAACTATGGCTACACCTTC. Its translation is CATSEHNQGWNNYGYTF.

There are many counts of this clonotype. This chain connects TRBV7-2 to TRBJ2-7; no definite D call. V was clipped by 8 bases and J by 1 base, with 15 bases between them. CDR1 and CDR2 from the germline V gene are SGHTA and FQGNSA. CDR3 length: 14 residues. CDR3 sequence (DNA): TGTGCCAGCTGTCTTCAGACGGGTTCCTACGAGCAGTACTTC. Its translation: CASCLQTGSYEQYF.

This clonotype was detected only a few times. The rearrangement uses TRBV5-4 and TRBJ1-6; D not certain. V lost 1 base, J lost 12 bases, and 2 bases lay in between. The CDR3 covers 10 residues. Germline CDR1 SGHNT, CDR2 YYREEE (reference sequence). The CDR3 is CASSLLPLHF. CDR3 DNA: TGTGCCAGCAGCTTGTTACCCCTCCACTTT.